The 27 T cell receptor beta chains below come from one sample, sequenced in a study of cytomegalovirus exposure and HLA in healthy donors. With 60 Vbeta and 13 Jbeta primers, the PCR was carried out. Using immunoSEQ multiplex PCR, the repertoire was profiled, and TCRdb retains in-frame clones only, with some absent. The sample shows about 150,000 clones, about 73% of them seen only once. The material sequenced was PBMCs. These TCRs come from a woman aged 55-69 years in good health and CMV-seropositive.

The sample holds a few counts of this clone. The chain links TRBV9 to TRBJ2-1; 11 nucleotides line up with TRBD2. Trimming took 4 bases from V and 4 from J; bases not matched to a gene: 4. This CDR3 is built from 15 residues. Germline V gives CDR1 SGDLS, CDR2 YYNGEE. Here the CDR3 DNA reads TGTGCCAGCAGCAGTAGCGGGAGGGAATACAATGAGCAGTTCTTC. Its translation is CASSSSGREYNEQFF.

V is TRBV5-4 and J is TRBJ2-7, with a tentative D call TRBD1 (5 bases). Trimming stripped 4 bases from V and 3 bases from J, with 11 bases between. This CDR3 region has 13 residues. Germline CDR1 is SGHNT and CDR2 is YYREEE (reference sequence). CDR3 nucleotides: TGTGCCAGCAGCACCTGGACACACTACGAGCAGTACTTC. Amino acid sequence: CASSTWTHYEQYF.

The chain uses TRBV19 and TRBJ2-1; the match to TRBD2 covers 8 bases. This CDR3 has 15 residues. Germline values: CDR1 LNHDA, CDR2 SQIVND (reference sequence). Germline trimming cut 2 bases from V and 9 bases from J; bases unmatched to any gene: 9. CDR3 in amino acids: CASSIREGQGSEQFF. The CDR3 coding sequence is TGTGCCAGTAGTATACGGGAGGGGCAGGGAAGTGAGCAGTTCTTC.

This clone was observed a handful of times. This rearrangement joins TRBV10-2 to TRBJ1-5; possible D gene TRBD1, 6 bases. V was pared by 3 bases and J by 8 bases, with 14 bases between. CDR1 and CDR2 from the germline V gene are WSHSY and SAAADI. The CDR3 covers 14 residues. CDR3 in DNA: TGCGCCAGCAGTGACAGGGGTTTCGTGGAGCCCCAGCATTTT. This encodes CASSDRGFVEPQHF.

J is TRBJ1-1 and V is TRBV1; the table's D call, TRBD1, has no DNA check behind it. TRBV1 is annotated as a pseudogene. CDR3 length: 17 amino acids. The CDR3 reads CTSSQSFAGGMNTEAFF. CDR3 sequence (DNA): TGCACCAGCAGCCAAAGCTTCGCAGGGGGCATGAACACTGAAGCTTTCTTT.

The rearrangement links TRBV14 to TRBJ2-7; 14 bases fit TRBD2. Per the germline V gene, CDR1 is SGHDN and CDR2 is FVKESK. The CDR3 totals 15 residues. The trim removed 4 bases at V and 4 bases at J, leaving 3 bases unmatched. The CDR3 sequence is CASSPGLAGVYEQYF. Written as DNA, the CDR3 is TGTGCCAGCAGCCCGGGACTAGCGGGGGTATACGAGCAGTACTTC.

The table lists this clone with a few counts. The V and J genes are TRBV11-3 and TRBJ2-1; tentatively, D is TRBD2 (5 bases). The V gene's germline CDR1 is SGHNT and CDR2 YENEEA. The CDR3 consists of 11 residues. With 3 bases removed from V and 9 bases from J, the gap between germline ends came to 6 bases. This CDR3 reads CASSFRGEQFF. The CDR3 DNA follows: TGTGCCAGCAGCTTTCGGGGTGAGCAGTTCTTC.

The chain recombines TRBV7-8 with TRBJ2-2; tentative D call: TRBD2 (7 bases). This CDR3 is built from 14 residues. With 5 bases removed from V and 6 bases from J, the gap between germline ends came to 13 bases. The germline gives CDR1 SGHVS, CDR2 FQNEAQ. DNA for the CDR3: TGTGCCAGCAGCCGAAGGGAGGGGGCCGGGGAGCTGTTTTTT. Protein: CASSRREGAGELFF.

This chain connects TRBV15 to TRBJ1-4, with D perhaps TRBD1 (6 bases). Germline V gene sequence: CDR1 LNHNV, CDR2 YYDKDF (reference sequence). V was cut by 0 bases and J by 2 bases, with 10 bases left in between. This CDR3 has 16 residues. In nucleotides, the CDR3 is TGTGCCACCAGCAGAGATAGGGGGACCACTAATGAAAAACTGTTTTTT. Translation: CATSRDRGTTNEKLFF.

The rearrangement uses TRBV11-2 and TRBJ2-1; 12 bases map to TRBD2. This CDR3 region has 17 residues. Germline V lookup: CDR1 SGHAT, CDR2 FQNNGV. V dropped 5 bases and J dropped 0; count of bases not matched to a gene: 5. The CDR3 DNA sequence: TGTGCCAGCAGCCCTGGACTAGCGGGAAGCTCCTACAATGAGCAGTTCTTC. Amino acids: CASSPGLAGSSYNEQFF.

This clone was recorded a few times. CDR3 amino acids: CASTRQANTEAFF. DNA for the CDR3: TGTGCCAGCACTAGACAGGCTAACACTGAAGCTTTCTTT. The genes are TRBV5-6 and TRBJ1-1, with D possibly matching TRBD1 (6 bases). V shed 6 bases and J shed 2 bases, with 11 bases lying between them. Germline CDR1 and CDR2: SGHDT and YYEEEE. CDR3 size: 13 residues.

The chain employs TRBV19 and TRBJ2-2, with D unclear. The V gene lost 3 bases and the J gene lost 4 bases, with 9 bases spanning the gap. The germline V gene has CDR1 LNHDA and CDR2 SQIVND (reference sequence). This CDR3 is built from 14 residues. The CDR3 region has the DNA TGTGCCAGTAGTATGGAGATTCTCACCGGGGAGCTGTTTTTT. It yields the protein CASSMEILTGELFF.

CDR3 sequence: CASSGGTGEKLFF. The CDR3 nucleotides read TGTGCCAGCAGTGGGGGGACAGGTGAAAAACTGTTTTTT. The rearrangement uses TRBV2 and TRBJ1-4; the match to TRBD1 covers 8 bases. CDR1 is SNHLY, CDR2 FYNNEI, per germline. The CDR3 extends over 13 amino acids. The ends lost 4 bases at V and 7 bases at J; junction bases unmatched: 2.

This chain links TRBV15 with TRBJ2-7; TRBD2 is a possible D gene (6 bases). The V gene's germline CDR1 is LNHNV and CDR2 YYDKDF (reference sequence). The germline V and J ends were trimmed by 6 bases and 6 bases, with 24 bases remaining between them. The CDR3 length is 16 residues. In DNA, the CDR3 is TGTGCCACCAGGCAGTCGGCAGCGGCGGGGCAGTCCGAGCAGTACTTC. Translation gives CATRQSAAAGQSEQYF.

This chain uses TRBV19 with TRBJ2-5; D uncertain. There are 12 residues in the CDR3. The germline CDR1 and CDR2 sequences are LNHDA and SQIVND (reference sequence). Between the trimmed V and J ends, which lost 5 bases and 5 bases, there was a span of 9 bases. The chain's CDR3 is CASSALGETQYF. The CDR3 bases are TGTGCCAGTAGTGCCCTCGGGGAGACCCAGTACTTC. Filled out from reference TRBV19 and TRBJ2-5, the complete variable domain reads DGGITQSPKYLFRKEGQNVTLSCEQNLNHDAMYWYRQDPGQGLRLIYYSQIVNDFQKGDIAEGYSVSREKKESFPLTVTSAQKNPTAFYLCASSALGETQYFGPGTRLLVL.

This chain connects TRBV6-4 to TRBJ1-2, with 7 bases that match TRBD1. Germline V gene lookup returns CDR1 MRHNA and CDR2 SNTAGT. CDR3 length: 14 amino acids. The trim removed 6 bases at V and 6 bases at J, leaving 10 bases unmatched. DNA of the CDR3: TGTGCCAGCAGATTAACAGGGGATGCGGATGGCTACACCTTC. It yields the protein CASRLTGDADGYTF.

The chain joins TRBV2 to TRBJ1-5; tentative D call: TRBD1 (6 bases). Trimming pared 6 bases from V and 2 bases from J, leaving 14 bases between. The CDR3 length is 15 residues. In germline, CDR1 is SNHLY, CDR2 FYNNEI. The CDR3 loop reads CASSTGFIRNQPQHF. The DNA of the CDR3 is TGTGCCAGCAGCACAGGGTTTATACGCAATCAGCCCCAGCATTTT.

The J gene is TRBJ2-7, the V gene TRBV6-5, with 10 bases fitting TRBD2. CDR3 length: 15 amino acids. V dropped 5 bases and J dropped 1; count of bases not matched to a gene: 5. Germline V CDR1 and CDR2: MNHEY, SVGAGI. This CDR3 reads CASSPSGSKSYEQYF. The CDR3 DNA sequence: TGTGCCAGCAGTCCTAGCGGGAGTAAGTCCTACGAGCAGTACTTC.

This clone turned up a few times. CDR3 sequence reads: CTSSQEKVTGTGHNDRMNTEAFF. The CDR3, as DNA: TGCACCAGCAGCCAAGAAAAGGTTACCGGGACAGGACATAATGATCGTATGAACACTGAAGCTTTCTTT. V is TRBV1 and J is TRBJ1-1; no DNA check was done on the table's D call, TRBD1. TRBV1 is recorded as a pseudogene. The CDR3 is 23 residues long.

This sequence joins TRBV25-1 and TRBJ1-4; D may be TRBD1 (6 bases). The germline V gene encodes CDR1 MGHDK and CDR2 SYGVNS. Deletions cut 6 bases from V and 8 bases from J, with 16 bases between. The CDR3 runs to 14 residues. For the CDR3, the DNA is TGTGCCAGCAGCGCTACAGGGTATGAGGAAAAACTGTTTTTT. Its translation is CASSATGYEEKLFF.

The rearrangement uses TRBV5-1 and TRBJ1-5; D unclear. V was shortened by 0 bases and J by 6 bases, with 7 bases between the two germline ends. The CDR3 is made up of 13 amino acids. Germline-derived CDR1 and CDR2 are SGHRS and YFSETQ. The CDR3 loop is CASSLGGGQPQHF. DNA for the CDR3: TGCGCCAGCAGCTTGGGGGGAGGTCAGCCCCAGCATTTT.

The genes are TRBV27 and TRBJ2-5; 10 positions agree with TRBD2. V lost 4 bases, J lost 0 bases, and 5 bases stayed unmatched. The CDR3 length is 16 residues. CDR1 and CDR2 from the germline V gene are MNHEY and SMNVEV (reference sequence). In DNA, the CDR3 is TGTGCCAGCAGTTCTCCTAGCGGGGGCTACCAAGAGACCCAGTACTTC. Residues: CASSSPSGGYQETQYF.

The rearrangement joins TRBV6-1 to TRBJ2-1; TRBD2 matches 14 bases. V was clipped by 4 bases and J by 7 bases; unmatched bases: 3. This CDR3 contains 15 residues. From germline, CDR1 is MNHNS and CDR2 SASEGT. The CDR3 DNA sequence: TGTGCCAGCAGTGTGGGACTAGCGGGAGCGAATGAGCAGTTCTTC. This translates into CASSVGLAGANEQFF.

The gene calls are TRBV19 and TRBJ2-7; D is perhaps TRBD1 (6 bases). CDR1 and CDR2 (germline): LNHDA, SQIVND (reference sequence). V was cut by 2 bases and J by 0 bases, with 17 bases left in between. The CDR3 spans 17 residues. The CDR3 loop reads CASSIRRTGWTSYEQYF. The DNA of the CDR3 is TGTGCCAGTAGTATAAGGAGAACAGGGTGGACCTCCTACGAGCAGTACTTC.

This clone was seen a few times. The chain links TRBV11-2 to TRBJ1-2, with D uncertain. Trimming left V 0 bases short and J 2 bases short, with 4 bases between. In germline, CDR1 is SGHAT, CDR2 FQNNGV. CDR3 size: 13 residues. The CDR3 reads CASSLDRNYGYTF. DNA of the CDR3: TGTGCCAGCAGCTTAGACAGGAACTATGGCTACACCTTC.

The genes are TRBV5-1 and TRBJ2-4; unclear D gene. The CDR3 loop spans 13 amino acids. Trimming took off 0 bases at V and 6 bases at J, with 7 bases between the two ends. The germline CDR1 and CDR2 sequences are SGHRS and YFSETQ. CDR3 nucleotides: TGCGCCAGCAGCTTGGGGGCCGTAAACATTCAGTACTTC. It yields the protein CASSLGAVNIQYF.

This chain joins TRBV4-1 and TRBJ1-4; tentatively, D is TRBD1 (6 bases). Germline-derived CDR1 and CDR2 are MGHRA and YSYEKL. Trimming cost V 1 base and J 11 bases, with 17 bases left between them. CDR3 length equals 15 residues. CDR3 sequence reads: CASSQGDTLGEKLFF. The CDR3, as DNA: TGCGCCAGCAGCCAAGGGGACACCCTGGGAGAGAAACTGTTTTTT.